The 21 T cell receptor beta chains presented below share a single source sample, sequenced in a study of T-cell reconstitution after alpha-beta-depleted transplantation in children. A library of TCRbeta sequences, prepared with unique molecular identifiers, was generated. From the PCR reads, TCRdb called clonotypes with MiXCR, one entry per CDR3 protein. Of about 50,000 distinct CDR3 sequences listed, less than 6% are singletons. The material sequenced was PBMCs, mostly from graft donor cells, taken 60 days after TCRalphabeta/CD19-depleted stem cell transplant. The receptor set was obtained from a female patient between 2 and 15 years old who had a stem cell transplant for aplastic anemia, so the T cells may come from the graft donor.

This clonotype has a handful of counts. The chain employs TRBV3-1 and TRBJ1-2, with a possible D match to TRBD1 (5 bases). Germline CDR1 LGHDT, CDR2 YNNKEL (reference sequence). This CDR3 has 18 residues. Trimming removed 1 base from V and 0 bases from J, with 18 bases in between. The CDR3: CASSQVKTRRGANYGYTF. The CDR3 nucleotides read TGTGCCAGCAGCCAAGTAAAGACAAGGAGAGGGGCTAACTATGGCTACACCTTC.

This clonotype showed up many times. The chain couples TRBV3-1 to TRBJ2-2, with D hard to call. The CDR3 sequence is 14 residues long. Germline V gene data show CDR1 as LGHDT and CDR2 as YNNKEL (reference sequence). V was shortened by 2 bases and J by 2 bases, with 6 bases between the two germline ends. CDR3: CASSQYTNTGELFF. The DNA of the CDR3 is TGTGCCAGCAGCCAATACACAAACACCGGGGAGCTGTTTTTT.

This clonotype was observed many times. The J gene is TRBJ2-6, the V gene TRBV7-2, with D hard to call. The V and J ends lost 6 bases and 0 bases respectively, with 9 bases between them. This CDR3 is 15 amino acids long. CDR1 SGHTA and CDR2 FQGNSA come from the germline V gene. CDR3 region: CASRPKSSGANVLTF. The CDR3 nucleotides read TGTGCCAGCAGGCCCAAGAGCTCTGGGGCCAACGTCCTGACTTTC.

This clonotype showed up many times. The chain links TRBV7-9 to TRBJ1-5, with TRBD1 matching 8 bases. This CDR3 is 17 amino acids long. The germline CDR1 and CDR2 sequences are SEHNR and FQNEAQ (reference sequence). The V gene end was trimmed by 10 bases and the J gene end by 3 bases; junction bases not matched to a gene: 17. The CDR3 is CATQVTYGTGDNQPQHF. The CDR3 coding sequence is TGTGCCACTCAGGTGACATACGGGACAGGAGACAATCAGCCCCAGCATTTT.

The genes are TRBV7-3 and TRBJ2-2; TRBD1 might be the D (7 bases). Trimming left V 3 bases short and J 1 base short, with 9 bases between. Germline CDR1 reads SGHTA; CDR2 reads FQGTGA. This CDR3 has 15 amino acids. In DNA form, the CDR3 reads TGTGCCAGCAGCTTCCAGGGGGGGAACACCGGGGAGCTGTTTTTT. Translation: CASSFQGGNTGELFF.

This clonotype was recorded at least ten times. The V call is TRBV20-1, the J call TRBJ2-3; D not resolved. Germline V gives CDR1 DFQATT, CDR2 SNEGSKA (reference sequence). The CDR3 is 14 amino acids. The ends were cut back, 7 bases at V and 0 bases at J, with 14 bases in the middle. The CDR3 DNA reads TGCAGTGTCCCGACGGATACTAGCACAGATACGCAGTATTTT. The encoded protein is CSVPTDTSTDTQYF.

This clonotype was recorded at least ten times. The rearrangement uses TRBV9 and TRBJ2-3, with TRBD1 matching 7 bases. V lost 1 base and J lost 2; bases outside the gene matches: 10. The CDR3 extends over 17 amino acids. The germline CDR1 and CDR2 sequences are SGDLS and YYNGEE. DNA for the CDR3: TGTGCCAGCAGCGTATTGTCCGGGACAGAACTCACAGATACGCAGTATTTT. It is translated as CASSVLSGTELTDTQYF.

This chain uses TRBV5-1 with TRBJ2-2, with 8 bases lining up with TRBD2. From germline, CDR1 is SGHRS and CDR2 YFSETQ. Trimming cost V 4 bases and J 1 base; bases outside gene matches: 6. This CDR3 has 16 amino acids. The CDR3 reads CASSGAGGLNTGELFF. CDR3 sequence (DNA): TGCGCCAGCAGCGGGGCGGGGGGCCTGAACACCGGGGAGCTGTTTTTT.

In its sample, this clonotype was seen a few times. The V and J genes are TRBV3-1 and TRBJ2-3, with D uncertain. The germline gives CDR1 LGHDT, CDR2 YNNKEL (reference sequence). V was cut by 4 bases and J by 4 bases, with 15 bases left in between. The CDR3 covers 15 residues. CDR3 coding DNA: TGTGCCAGCAGCCTAACCTCGGACGAGTCAGATACGCAGTATTTT. Translation gives CASSLTSDESDTQYF.

This clonotype was recorded at least ten times. V usage is TRBV6-6 and J usage is TRBJ2-2; 13 bases are a match to TRBD2. V shed 5 bases, J shed 6 bases, and the junction held 9 bases outside the gene matches. The germline gives CDR1 MNHNY, CDR2 SVGAGI (reference sequence). This CDR3 region has 17 residues. The CDR3 DNA reads as TGTGCCAGCAGTGGTACTAGCGGGGGGGCTCGGGCCGGGGAGCTGTTTTTT. It translates to CASSGTSGGARAGELFF.

This clonotype has more than one count but fewer than ten. The chain couples TRBV6-2 or TRBV6-3 to TRBJ1-1; TRBD1 aligns across 9 bases. Germline-derived CDR1 and CDR2 are MNHEY and SVGEGT. Unmatched junction bases numbered 7, after V lost 6 bases and J lost 5 bases. The CDR3 has 14 residues. CDR3 protein: CASSLMGQGTEAFF. In DNA form, the CDR3 reads TGTGCCAGCAGCCTTATGGGACAGGGAACTGAAGCTTTCTTT.

The V gene is TRBV2, the J gene TRBJ1-1; D possibly corresponds to TRBD1 (5 bases). The CDR3 sequence is 14 residues long. Germline loops: CDR1 SNHLY, CDR2 FYNNEI. Trimming stripped 4 bases from V and 5 bases from J, with 14 bases between. Here the CDR3 DNA reads TGTGCCAGCAGTGGGCCCTCCTGGGGGACTGAAGCTTTCTTT. Protein sequence: CASSGPSWGTEAFF. The full variable domain, its missing parts supplied by reference TRBV2 and TRBJ1-1, is EPEVTQTPSHQVTQMGQEVILRCVPISNHLYFYWYRQILGQKVEFLVSFYNNEISEKSEIFDDQFSVERPDGSNFTLKIRSTKLEDSAMYFCASSGPSWGTEAFFGQGTRLTVV.

At least ten counts were recorded for this clonotype. The CDR3 loop is CASSYEGRTDTQYF. Written as DNA, the CDR3 is TGTGCCAGCAGTTACGAGGGCCGCACAGATACGCAGTATTTT. The V and J genes are TRBV6-5 and TRBJ2-3; D is possibly TRBD2 (5 bases). Germline V gene lookup returns CDR1 MNHEY and CDR2 SVGAGI. This CDR3 is built from 14 residues. V lost 2 bases and J lost 1, with 7 bases in between.

In its sample, this clonotype was seen many times. The rearrangement joins TRBV20-1 to TRBJ2-3; no firm D call. The CDR3 runs 14 residues. Looked up from germline, CDR1 is DFQATT and CDR2 is SNEGSKA (reference sequence). V was trimmed by 3 bases and J by 2 bases, leaving 12 bases between them. This chain's CDR3 is CSASRAVNTDTQYF. The CDR3 DNA reads TGCAGTGCTAGTAGGGCGGTTAACACAGATACGCAGTATTTT.

This clonotype was seen many times. This rearrangement joins TRBV20-1 to TRBJ2-3; D gene ambiguous. Per germline, CDR1 DFQATT and CDR2 SNEGSKA (reference sequence). The V end lost 4 bases, the J end lost 1 base, and 12 bases lay between the germline ends. CDR3 size: 14 residues. The CDR3 region is CSATPRGRTDTQYF. CDR3 nucleotides: TGCAGTGCTACCCCGCGAGGACGCACAGATACGCAGTATTTT.

This clonotype was seen repeatedly, ten times or more. V gene TRBV27 combines with J gene TRBJ2-5, with D hard to call. Germline assignment: CDR1 MNHEY and CDR2 SMNVEV (reference sequence). V was shortened by 3 bases and J by 4 bases, with 9 bases between the two germline ends. This CDR3 is 13 amino acids long. This CDR3 is CASSFLLGETQYF. The DNA for the CDR3 is TGTGCCAGCAGTTTCCTCCTTGGAGAGACCCAGTACTTC.

This clonotype came up many times. The chain has TRBV19 and TRBJ2-5; D is unclear. In germline, CDR1 is LNHDA, CDR2 SQIVND (reference sequence). The CDR3 is 12 amino acids. V was shortened by 4 bases and J by 5 bases, with 8 bases between the two germline ends. The CDR3 bases are TGTGCCAGTAGTAAAAACGAGGAGACCCAGTACTTC. Protein product: CASSKNEETQYF.

This clonotype was seen repeatedly, ten times or more. This chain uses TRBV6-1 with TRBJ2-1; D ambiguous. This CDR3 region has 12 residues. V shed 6 bases and J shed 4 bases, with 7 bases lying between them. The V gene's germline CDR1 is MNHNS and CDR2 SASEGT. The CDR3 sequence: CASSPLYNEQFF. For the CDR3, the DNA is TGTGCCAGCAGCCCCCTTTACAATGAGCAGTTCTTC.

This chain joins TRBV2 and TRBJ2-5, with D unresolved. This CDR3 spans 14 amino acids. In germline, CDR1 is SNHLY, CDR2 FYNNEI. V was cut by 8 bases and J by 5 bases, with 18 bases left in between. The DNA for the CDR3 is TGTGCCAGCCGCACGAAAGGGTTGTATGAGACCCAGTACTTC. Encoded protein: CASRTKGLYETQYF.

In its sample, this clonotype ranks as medium-sized (0.01 to 0.1%). The rearrangement links TRBV7-8 to TRBJ2-3; maybe TRBD2 (7 bases). This CDR3 contains 19 residues. V dropped 5 bases and J dropped 2 bases, with 26 bases sitting between them. CDR1 is SGHVS, CDR2 FQNEAQ, per germline. The CDR3 protein is CASSNKPRGADFDTDTQYF. DNA for the CDR3: TGTGCCAGCAGCAACAAGCCTCGGGGGGCCGATTTCGACACAGATACGCAGTATTTT. The full variable domain, completed using reference TRBV7-8 and TRBJ2-3, is GAGVSQSPRYKVAKRGQDVALRCDPISGHVSLFWYQQALGQGPEFLTYFQNEAQLDKSGLPSDRFFAERPEGSVSTLKIQRTQQEDSAVYLCASSNKPRGADFDTDTQYFGPGTRLTVL.

The V call is TRBV24-1, the J call TRBJ2-1; no clear D. The CDR3 is 14 amino acids. Germline V gene lookup returns CDR1 KGHDR and CDR2 SFDVKD. With 5 bases removed from V and 5 bases from J, the gap between germline ends came to 12 bases. CDR3 sequence: CATSASRRNNEQFF. The CDR3 region has the DNA TGTGCCACCAGTGCCTCCCGGCGGAACAATGAGCAGTTCTTC.